This is a list of T cell receptor beta chains from one sample in a study of blood T cell repertoires in COVID-19. This table comes from immunoSEQ multiplex PCR, and its TCRdb copy is limited to in-frame clones, with some not included. The data show under 50,000 clones, 77% seen once. The source material was peripheral blood. The receptors here all came from a human donor with active or convalescent COVID-19. The donor label of this sample is uncertain. Each CDR3 is given with its conserved first and last residue. Clone size is stated in some rows and not others, as once, few, many or a class when expanded.

clone_size j_call v_call cdr3_aa
. TRBJ1-6 TRBV6-1 CASSDMETNSPLHF
. TRBJ2-3 TRBV11-2 CASSGGLAGMIDTQYF
once TRBJ2-1 TRBV4-1 CASSQDGQGYNEQFF
. TRBJ1-1 TRBV10-3 CAISESDRHLNTEAFF
. TRBJ2-2 TRBV24-1 CATDRGGTGELFF
. TRBJ1-1 TRBV18 CASSQSPQTEAFF
once TRBJ2-7 TRBV19 CASSIAQASSYEQYF
. TRBJ2-1 TRBV6-5 CASSLGLAGLNEQFF
once TRBJ2-7 TRBV3-1/TRBV3-2 CASSQVASGPGAPYEQYF
few TRBJ2-7 TRBV4-3 CASSQDSGTSNYEQYF
. TRBJ1-6 TRBV4-3 CASSQEQGPNSPLHF
. TRBJ2-7 TRBV10-3 CAIAVGTGGNEQYF
. TRBJ1-2 TRBV12-5 CASGVPRQGHGYTF
. TRBJ2-1 TRBV30 CAWSVQGSNEQFF
. TRBJ1-2 TRBV6-5 CASHNLEPTVLKF
. TRBJ2-7 TRBV11-3 CASSPEGTASYEQYF
. TRBJ2-5 TRBV7-7 CASSSTGTQETQYF
. TRBJ2-3 TRBV6-5 CASRRELSTDTQYF
once TRBJ1-1 TRBV5-4 CASSLDRGTEAFF
. TRBJ2-4 TRBV5-4 CASRSQGAKNIQYF
. TRBJ2-3 TRBV3-1/TRBV3-2 CASSQGQGTDTQYF
once TRBJ1-2 TRBV7-9 CASSLAGAGGYTF
. TRBJ2-1 TRBV7-3 CASSHSGTYNEQFF
. TRBJ2-1 TRBV11-2 CASSRPTGEQFF
. TRBJ2-7 TRBV7-9 CASSSPSGSAYEQYF
few TRBJ2-2 TRBV19 CASSKGEGPPTGELFF
. TRBJ1-5 TRBV19 CASSPPGVSNQPQHF
. TRBJ1-1 TRBV30 CARQQGARTEAFF
. TRBJ2-5 TRBV7-6 CASSGRGETQYF
. TRBJ1-1 TRBV28 CACSPGETEAFF